Below are 14 T cell receptor beta chains sequenced from a single sample in a study of response to subunit inactivated influenza vaccine. MiXCR, run by TCRdb on the RT-PCR reads, gives a single entry per CDR3 protein. The sample carries 600,000 to 700,000 distinct CDR3 sequences, around 15% recorded once. The sequencing used PBMCs from blood, collected 14 to 15 days before vaccination. The receptor source for this set is a man in his fifties or sixties who received an inactivated influenza vaccine.

The chain recombines TRBV4-1 with TRBJ1-5, with 7 bases that match TRBD1. This CDR3 comprises 17 residues. V lost 1 base to trimming and J lost 2 bases; unmatched junction nucleotides: 8. CDR1 and CDR2 (germline): MGHRA, YSYEKL. CDR3 region: CASSQATGPVGNQPQHF. DNA for the CDR3: TGCGCCAGCAGCCAAGCGACAGGGCCGGTGGGCAATCAGCCCCAGCATTTT.

This clonotype was picked up a small number of times. The V and J genes are TRBV5-1 and TRBJ2-3, with D possibly called TRBD1 or TRBD2 (6 bases each). The CDR3 has 15 amino acids. The V gene lost 3 bases and the J gene lost 2 bases, with 13 bases spanning the gap. Per the germline V gene, CDR1 is SGHRS and CDR2 is YFSETQ. The CDR3 DNA follows: TGCGCCAGCAGCTGGGGGGCGGGAAACACAGATACGCAGTATTTT. Residues: CASSWGAGNTDTQYF.

This clonotype was counted many times. The chain joins TRBV9 to TRBJ1-3; D perhaps matches TRBD1 (5 bases). There are 17 residues in the CDR3. Per germline, CDR1 SGDLS and CDR2 YYNGEE. V was cut by 0 bases and J by 1 base, with 14 bases left in between. The CDR3 here is CASSVDPDTLSGNTIYF. The CDR3 bases are TGTGCCAGCAGCGTAGATCCGGACACTCTTTCTGGAAACACCATATATTTT.

There are a few counts of this clonotype. The chain couples TRBV20-1 to TRBJ1-2; D not resolved. CDR1 DFQATT and CDR2 SNEGSKA come from the germline V gene (reference sequence). The CDR3 sequence is 11 residues long. The germline V and J ends were trimmed by 6 bases and 7 bases, with 12 bases remaining between them. CDR3 residues: CSAPVWGGYTF. In DNA, the CDR3 is TGCAGTGCCCCCGTTTGGGGTGGCTACACCTTC.

In its sample, this clonotype was seen a few times. The chain joins TRBV3-1 to TRBJ2-1; 10 bases are shared with TRBD2. Germline V gene data show CDR1 as LGHDT and CDR2 as YNNKEL (reference sequence). V dropped 0 bases and J dropped 4; count of bases not matched to a gene: 3. The CDR3 consists of 16 residues. The CDR3, as DNA: TGTGCCAGCAGCCAAGATCTACTAGCGGGGTACAATGAGCAGTTCTTC. Amino acid sequence: CASSQDLLAGYNEQFF.

This sequence joins TRBV2 and TRBJ2-4; possibly TRBD1 or TRBD2 for D (5 bases each). V was trimmed by 1 base and J by 1 base, leaving 17 bases between them. The CDR3 sequence is 18 residues long. CDR1 and CDR2 from the germline V gene are SNHLY and FYNNEI. CDR3: CASSEVQGPLGAKNIQYF. In DNA form, the CDR3 reads TGTGCCAGCAGTGAAGTTCAGGGACCTCTTGGCGCCAAAAACATTCAGTACTTC.

The V gene is TRBV29-1, the J gene TRBJ1-1; no firm D call. The V gene lost 6 bases and the J gene lost 3 bases, with 17 bases spanning the gap. CDR3 length: 14 amino acids. The germline V gene encodes CDR1 SQVTM and CDR2 ANQGSEA. CDR3 sequence: CSVVPRVRDTEAFF. In DNA, the CDR3 is TGCAGCGTGGTCCCCCGGGTGCGGGACACTGAAGCTTTCTTT.

This clonotype was seen only a few times. This chain joins TRBV3-1 and TRBJ1-2; D unresolved. Germline V gene lookup returns CDR1 LGHDT and CDR2 YNNKEL (reference sequence). The germline V and J ends were trimmed by 4 bases and 5 bases, with 20 bases remaining between them. The CDR3 spans 16 residues. CDR3 in DNA: TGTGCCAGCAGCCCTCCCACAGTGGTACCTCTTTATGGCTACACCTTC. This translates into CASSPPTVVPLYGYTF.

CDR3 sequence: CASSDTSVIDNQPQHF. As DNA, the CDR3 is TGCGCCAGCAGTGACACGAGTGTGATCGACAATCAGCCCCAGCATTTT. The gene calls are TRBV10-2 and TRBJ1-5; D ambiguous. Germline CDR1 WSHSY, CDR2 SAAADI. The CDR3 is made up of 16 amino acids. V was pared by 3 bases and J by 3 bases, with 15 bases between.

This clonotype was found once. This rearrangement joins TRBV27 to TRBJ2-2; 10 bases map to TRBD2. CDR3 length: 16 amino acids. V gave up 4 bases and J gave up 9 bases; unmatched junction bases: 11. Germline V gene sequence: CDR1 MNHEY, CDR2 SMNVEV (reference sequence). CDR3 nucleotides: TGTGCCAGCAGTTCCCGGGGAGCGGGGGGGCCGTGGGAGCTGTTTTTT. This translates into CASSSRGAGGPWELFF.

The chain recombines TRBV11-2 with TRBJ2-1, with D unresolved. CDR3 length: 14 amino acids. V was shortened by 5 bases and J by 3 bases, with 11 bases between the two germline ends. From germline, CDR1 is SGHAT and CDR2 FQNNGV. The DNA of the CDR3 is TGTGCCAGCAGCCCGATAGCCCTCTACAATGAGCAGTTCTTC. Residues: CASSPIALYNEQFF.

V and J are TRBV5-1 and TRBJ1-1; 10 nucleotides match TRBD1. J lost 0 bases, V lost 0 bases, and 2 bases had no gene match. Germline values: CDR1 SGHRS, CDR2 YFSETQ. The CDR3 runs 16 residues. The CDR3 is CASSLGQGALNTEAFF. The CDR3 nucleotides read TGCGCCAGCAGCTTGGGACAGGGGGCCTTGAACACTGAAGCTTTCTTT.

This chain joins TRBV5-1 and TRBJ2-2; D is possibly TRBD1 (5 bases). The CDR3 spans 14 residues. Germline CDR1 and CDR2: SGHRS and YFSETQ. The V end lost 5 bases, the J end lost 0 bases, and 8 bases lay between the germline ends. CDR3 in DNA: TGCGCCAGCAGGACAGAAACGAACACCGGGGAGCTGTTTTTT. This sequence encodes CASRTETNTGELFF.

This clonotype was picked up many times. The chain combines TRBV6-5 with TRBJ1-5; D unresolved. CDR1 and CDR2 from the germline V gene are MNHEY and SVGAGI. Trimming cost V 4 bases and J 0 bases, with 4 bases left between them. The CDR3 covers 13 residues. The CDR3 coding sequence is TGTGCCAGCAGTTTCAATAGCAATCAGCCCCAGCATTTT. Protein product: CASSFNSNQPQHF.